This T cell receptor (beta chain) was observed in a study of blood T cell repertoires in COVID-19. Clones were read by immunoSEQ multiplex PCR, and TCRdb kept only the in-frame ones, dropping some. The repertoire holds 150,000 or so clones, with under 80% as singletons. CDR1 is SGHVS, CDR2 FQNEAQ, per germline. V was pared by 3 bases and J by 14 bases, with 11 bases between. The CDR3 covers 12 residues. This clone came up many times. Sample: peripheral blood. The source of this sequence is a woman aged 80 or over with acute or convalescent COVID-19. The chain has TRBV7-8 and TRBJ1-6; weak D call: TRBD1 (5 bases). CDR3 sequence reads: CASSLWGGALHF. CDR3 DNA sequence: TGTGCCAGCAGCTTGTGGGGGGGTGCCCTCCACTTT.